The entry below gives a single T cell receptor beta chain sequence along with its context. The CDR3 end shows no conserved phenylalanine or tryptophan, and so a read error is likely. The researchers produced TCR beta cDNA from 400 to 650 ng total RNA with a constant-region primer. Nested multiplex PCR, run for three rounds with slightly modified ARM-PCR, yielded TCR beta libraries. Each CDR3 protein gets one entry after TCRdb re-called the multiplex PCR reads with MiXCR. The sample lists 150,000 to 200,000 distinct CDR3 sequences; roughly 80% were seen once. The data derive from a study of tumor-infiltrating lymphocytes in primary liver carcinoma. Across the whole study: The tumors, T1-T3 N0M0 lesions, were about 4 to 11 cm across.

Both RNA and DNA were isolated together from about 20-30 mg of bulk tissue that had not been sorted. The study enrolled treatment-naive patients with chronic HBV infection. Sequencing was performed on tumor tissue from primary liver carcinoma. This receptor was identified in a man in his forties or fifties with primary liver carcinoma and hepatitis B virus infection.

The CDR3 is CASSSWDRGRNSHLHI. The CDR3 DNA reads TGCGCCAGCAGCTCCTGGGACAGGGGTAGGAATTCACACCTCCACATT. The chain couples TRBV4-3 to TRBJ1-6, with 10 bases aligning to TRBD1. The CDR3 has 16 amino acids. Germline values: CDR1 LGHNA, CDR2 YSLEER.